Below, one T cell receptor (beta chain) is given with its context. What it recognizes is unknown. These data come from a study of post-analysis software for immune sequencing data. Study outcomes and limitations: The five TRBV segments detected at higher frequency in patients than in controls included TRBV5-6, TRBV5-1 and TRBV20-1. Comparison with controls showed significantly lower normalized Chao1 diversity in multiple sclerosis patients.

TCR beta cDNA libraries had unique molecular identifiers. TCRdb recomputed calls from the PCR reads with MiXCR, one row per CDR3 protein. Among around 710,000 distinct CDR3 sequences listed, around 42% were seen once. V was clipped by 7 bases and J by 4 bases; unmatched bases: 10. CDR3 size: 16 residues. The germline V gene encodes CDR1 MNHEY and CDR2 SVGAGI. J is TRBJ2-2 and V is TRBV6-5; 9 bases agree with TRBD1. The specimen was blood. This TCR was recovered from a girl between 10 and 17 years old with multiple sclerosis. CDR3: CASTRTGTGSTGELFF. Written as DNA, the CDR3 is TGTGCCAGCACCCGTACCGGGACAGGGTCCACCGGGGAGCTGTTTTTT.